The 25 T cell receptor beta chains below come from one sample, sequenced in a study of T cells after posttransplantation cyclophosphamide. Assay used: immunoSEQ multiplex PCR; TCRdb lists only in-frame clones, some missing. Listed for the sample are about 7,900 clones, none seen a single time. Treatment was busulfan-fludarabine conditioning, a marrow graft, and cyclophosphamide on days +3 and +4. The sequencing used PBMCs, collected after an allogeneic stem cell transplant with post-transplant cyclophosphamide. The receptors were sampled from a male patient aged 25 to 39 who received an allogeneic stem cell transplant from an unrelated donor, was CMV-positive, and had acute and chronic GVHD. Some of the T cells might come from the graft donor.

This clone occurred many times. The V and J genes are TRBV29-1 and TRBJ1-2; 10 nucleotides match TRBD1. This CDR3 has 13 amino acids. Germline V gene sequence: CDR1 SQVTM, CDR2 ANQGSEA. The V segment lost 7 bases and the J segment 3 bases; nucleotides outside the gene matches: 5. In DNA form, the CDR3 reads TGCAGCGGTAAGACAGGGGGCGACTATGGCTACACCTTC. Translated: CSGKTGGDYGYTF.

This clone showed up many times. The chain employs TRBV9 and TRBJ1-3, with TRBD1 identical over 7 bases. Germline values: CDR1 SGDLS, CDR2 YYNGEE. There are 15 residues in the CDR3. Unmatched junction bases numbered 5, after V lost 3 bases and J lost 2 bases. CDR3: CASSGQGITGNTIYF. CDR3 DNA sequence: TGTGCCAGCAGCGGACAGGGTATCACTGGAAACACCATATATTTT.

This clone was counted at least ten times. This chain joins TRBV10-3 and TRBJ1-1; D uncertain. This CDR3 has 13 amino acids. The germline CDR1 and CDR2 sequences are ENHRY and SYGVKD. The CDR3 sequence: CASAALMNTEAFF. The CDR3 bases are TGTGCATCGGCGGCGCTCATGAACACTGAAGCTTTCTTT.

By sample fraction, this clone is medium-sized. CDR3 sequence reads: CASSIMGQSPPELFF. The CDR3 DNA reads TGTGCCAGTAGTATAATGGGACAGTCTCCTCCGGAGCTGTTTTTT. The chain uses TRBV19 and TRBJ2-2; 7 nucleotides line up with TRBD1. This CDR3 is 15 amino acids long. The J segment lost 10 bases and the V segment lost 2 bases, leaving 10 bases of the junction unmatched. CDR1 and CDR2 (germline): LNHDA, SQIVND (reference sequence).

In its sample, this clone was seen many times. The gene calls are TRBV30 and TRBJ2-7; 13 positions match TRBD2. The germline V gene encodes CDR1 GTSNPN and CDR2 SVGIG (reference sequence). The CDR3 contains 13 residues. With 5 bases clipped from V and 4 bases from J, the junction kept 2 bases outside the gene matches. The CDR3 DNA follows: TGTGCCTGGCGGACTAGCGGGAGTTACGAGCAGTACTTC. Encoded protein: CAWRTSGSYEQYF.

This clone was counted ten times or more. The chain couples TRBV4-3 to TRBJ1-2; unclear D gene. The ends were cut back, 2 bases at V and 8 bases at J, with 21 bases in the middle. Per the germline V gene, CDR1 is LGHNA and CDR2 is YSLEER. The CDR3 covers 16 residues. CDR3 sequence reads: CASSQMTPHLSAGYTF. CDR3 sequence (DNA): TGCGCCAGCAGCCAAATGACACCCCATTTGTCCGCGGGCTACACCTTC.

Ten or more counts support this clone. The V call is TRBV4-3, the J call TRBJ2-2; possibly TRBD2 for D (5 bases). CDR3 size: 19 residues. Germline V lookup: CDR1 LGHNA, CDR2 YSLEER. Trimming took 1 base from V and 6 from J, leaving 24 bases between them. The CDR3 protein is CASSQAPLGSGRGSGELFF. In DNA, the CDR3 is TGCGCCAGCAGCCAAGCCCCCTTGGGGAGCGGCAGAGGTTCCGGGGAGCTGTTTTTT.

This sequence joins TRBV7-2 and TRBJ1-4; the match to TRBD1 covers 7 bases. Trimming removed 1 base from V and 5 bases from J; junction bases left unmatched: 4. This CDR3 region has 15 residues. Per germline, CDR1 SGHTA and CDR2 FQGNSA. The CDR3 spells CASSLGPGGNEKLFF. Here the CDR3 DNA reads TGTGCCAGCAGCTTAGGGCCAGGGGGAAATGAAAAACTGTTTTTT.

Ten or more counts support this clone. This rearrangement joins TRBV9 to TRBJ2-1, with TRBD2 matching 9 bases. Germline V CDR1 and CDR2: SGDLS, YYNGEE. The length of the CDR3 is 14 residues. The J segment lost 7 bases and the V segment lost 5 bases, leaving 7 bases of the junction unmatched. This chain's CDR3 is CASSSSGAWNEQFF. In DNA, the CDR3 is TGTGCCAGCAGTTCTAGCGGGGCCTGGAATGAGCAGTTCTTC.

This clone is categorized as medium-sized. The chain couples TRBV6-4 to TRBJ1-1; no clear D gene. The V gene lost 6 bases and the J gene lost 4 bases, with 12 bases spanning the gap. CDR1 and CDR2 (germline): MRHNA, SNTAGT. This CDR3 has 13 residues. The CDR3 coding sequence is TGTGCCAGCAGCCCCGAGGAGGGCACTGAAGCTTTCTTT. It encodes CASSPEEGTEAFF.

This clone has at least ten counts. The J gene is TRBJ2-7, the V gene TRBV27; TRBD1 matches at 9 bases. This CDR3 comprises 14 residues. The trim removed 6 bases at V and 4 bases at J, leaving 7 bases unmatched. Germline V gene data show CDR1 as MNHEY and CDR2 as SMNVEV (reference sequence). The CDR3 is CASRTGTGPYEQYF. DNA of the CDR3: TGTGCCAGCAGGACCGGGACAGGGCCATACGAGCAGTACTTC.

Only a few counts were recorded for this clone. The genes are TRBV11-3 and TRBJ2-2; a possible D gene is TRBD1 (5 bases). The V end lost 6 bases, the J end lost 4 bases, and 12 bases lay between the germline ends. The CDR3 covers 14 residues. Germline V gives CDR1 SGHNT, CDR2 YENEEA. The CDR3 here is CASSRIRGTGELFF. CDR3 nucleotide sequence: TGTGCCAGCAGTCGCATAAGGGGCACCGGGGAGCTGTTTTTT.

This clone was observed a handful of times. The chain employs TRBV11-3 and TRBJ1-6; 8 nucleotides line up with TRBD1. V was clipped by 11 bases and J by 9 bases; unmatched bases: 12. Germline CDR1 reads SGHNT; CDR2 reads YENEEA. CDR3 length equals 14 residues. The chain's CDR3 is CASQSGTGGSPLHF. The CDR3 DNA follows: TGTGCCTCCCAATCGGGGACAGGAGGTTCACCCCTCCACTTT.

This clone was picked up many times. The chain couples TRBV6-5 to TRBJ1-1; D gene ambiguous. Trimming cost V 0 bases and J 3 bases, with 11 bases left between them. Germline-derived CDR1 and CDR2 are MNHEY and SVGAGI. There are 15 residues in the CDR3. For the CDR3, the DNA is TGTGCCAGCAGTTACTCGTGGGTCCGGGACACTGAAGCTTTCTTT. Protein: CASSYSWVRDTEAFF.

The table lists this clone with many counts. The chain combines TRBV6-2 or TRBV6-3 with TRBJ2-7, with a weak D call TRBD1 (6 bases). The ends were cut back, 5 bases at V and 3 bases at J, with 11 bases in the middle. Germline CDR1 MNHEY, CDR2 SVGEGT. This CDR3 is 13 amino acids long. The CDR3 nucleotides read TGTGCCAGCAGTCGGACAGCCAACTACGAGCAGTACTTC. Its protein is CASSRTANYEQYF.

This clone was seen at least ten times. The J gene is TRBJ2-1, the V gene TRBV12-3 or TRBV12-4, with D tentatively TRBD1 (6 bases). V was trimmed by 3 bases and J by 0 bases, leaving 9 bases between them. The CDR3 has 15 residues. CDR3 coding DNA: TGTGCCAGCAGTTTCCAGGACAGCTCCTACAATGAGCAGTTCTTC. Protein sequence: CASSFQDSSYNEQFF.

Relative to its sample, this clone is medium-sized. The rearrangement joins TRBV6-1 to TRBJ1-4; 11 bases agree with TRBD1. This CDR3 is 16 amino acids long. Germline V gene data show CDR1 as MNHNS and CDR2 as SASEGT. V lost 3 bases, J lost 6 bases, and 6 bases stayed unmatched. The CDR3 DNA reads TGTGCCAGCAGTGACGGGACAGGGGGAGGTCATGAAAAACTGTTTTTT. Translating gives CASSDGTGGGHEKLFF.

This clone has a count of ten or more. CDR3 residues: CASNSGQGIGEQYF. CDR3 coding DNA: TGTGCCAGCAATTCGGGACAGGGCATAGGCGAGCAGTACTTC. V gene TRBV12-3 or TRBV12-4 combines with J gene TRBJ2-7, with TRBD1 matching 9 bases. With 7 bases clipped from V and 6 bases from J, the junction kept 10 bases outside the gene matches. There are 14 residues in the CDR3.

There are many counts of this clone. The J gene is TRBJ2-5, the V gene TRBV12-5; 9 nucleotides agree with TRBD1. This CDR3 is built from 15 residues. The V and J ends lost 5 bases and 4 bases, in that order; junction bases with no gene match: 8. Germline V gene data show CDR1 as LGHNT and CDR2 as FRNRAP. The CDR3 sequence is CASGPGTGRRETQYF. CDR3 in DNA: TGTGCTAGTGGTCCGGGGACAGGGAGGAGAGAGACCCAGTACTTC.

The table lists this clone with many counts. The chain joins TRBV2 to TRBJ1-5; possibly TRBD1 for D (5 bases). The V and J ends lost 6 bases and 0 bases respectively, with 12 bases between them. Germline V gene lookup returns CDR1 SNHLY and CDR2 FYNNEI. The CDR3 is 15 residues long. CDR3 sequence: CASRAQGYSNQPQHF. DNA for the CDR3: TGTGCCAGCAGGGCCCAGGGCTATAGCAATCAGCCCCAGCATTTT. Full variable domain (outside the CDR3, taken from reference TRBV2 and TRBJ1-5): EPEVTQTPSHQVTQMGQEVILRCVPISNHLYFYWYRQILGQKVEFLVSFYNNEISEKSEIFDDQFSVERPDGSNFTLKIRSTKLEDSAMYFCASRAQGYSNQPQHFGDGTRLSIL.

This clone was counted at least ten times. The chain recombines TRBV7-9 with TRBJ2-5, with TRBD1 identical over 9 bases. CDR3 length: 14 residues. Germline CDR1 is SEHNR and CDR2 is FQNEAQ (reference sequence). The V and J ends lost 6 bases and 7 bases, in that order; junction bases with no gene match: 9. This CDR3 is CASSNPGTGLTQYF. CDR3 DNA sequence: TGTGCCAGCAGTAACCCCGGGACAGGGTTGACCCAGTACTTC.

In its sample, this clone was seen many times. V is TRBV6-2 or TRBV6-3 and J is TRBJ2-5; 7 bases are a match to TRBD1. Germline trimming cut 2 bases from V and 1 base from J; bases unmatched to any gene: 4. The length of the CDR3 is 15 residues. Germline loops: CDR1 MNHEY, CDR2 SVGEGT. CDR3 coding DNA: TGTGCCAGCAGTTACCGGACAGGACCCCAAGAGACCCAGTACTTC. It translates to CASSYRTGPQETQYF.

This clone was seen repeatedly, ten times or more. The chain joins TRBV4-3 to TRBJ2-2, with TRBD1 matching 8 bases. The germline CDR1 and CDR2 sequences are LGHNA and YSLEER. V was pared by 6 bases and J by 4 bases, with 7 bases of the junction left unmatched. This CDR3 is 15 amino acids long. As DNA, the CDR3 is TGCGCCAGCAGTTACCAGGGGGCGCGCACCGGGGAGCTGTTTTTT. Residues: CASSYQGARTGELFF.

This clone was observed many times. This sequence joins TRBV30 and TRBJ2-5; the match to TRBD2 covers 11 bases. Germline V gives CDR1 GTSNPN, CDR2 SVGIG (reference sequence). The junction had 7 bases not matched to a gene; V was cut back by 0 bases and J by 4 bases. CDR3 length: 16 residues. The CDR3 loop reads CAWSVPVAGGVETQYF. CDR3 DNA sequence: TGTGCCTGGAGTGTACCTGTAGCGGGAGGGGTAGAGACCCAGTACTTC.

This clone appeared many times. In DNA form, the CDR3 reads TGTGCCAGCAGCCAAGAGAGTTCTAGCGGGAGTTACAATGAGCAGTTCTTC. Its protein product is CASSQESSSGSYNEQFF. The chain employs TRBV4-2 and TRBJ2-1, with 10 positions matching TRBD2. The V gene end was trimmed by 0 bases and the J gene end by 4 bases; junction bases not matched to a gene: 6. Germline assignment: CDR1 LGHNA and CDR2 YNFKEQ. There are 17 residues in the CDR3.